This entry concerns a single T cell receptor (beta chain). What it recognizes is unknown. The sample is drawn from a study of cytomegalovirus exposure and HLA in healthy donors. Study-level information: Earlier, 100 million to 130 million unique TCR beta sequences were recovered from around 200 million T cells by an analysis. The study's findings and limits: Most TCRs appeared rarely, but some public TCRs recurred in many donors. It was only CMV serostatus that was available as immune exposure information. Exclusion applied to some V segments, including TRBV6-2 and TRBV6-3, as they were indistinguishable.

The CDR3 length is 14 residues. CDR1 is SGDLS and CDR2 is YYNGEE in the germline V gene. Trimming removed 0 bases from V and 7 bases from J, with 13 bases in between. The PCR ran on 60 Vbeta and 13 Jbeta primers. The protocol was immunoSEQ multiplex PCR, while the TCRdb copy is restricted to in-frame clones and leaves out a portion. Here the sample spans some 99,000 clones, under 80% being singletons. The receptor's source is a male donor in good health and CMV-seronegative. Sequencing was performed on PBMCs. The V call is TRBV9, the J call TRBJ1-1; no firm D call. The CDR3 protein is CASSVVQEEGEAFF. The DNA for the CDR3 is TGTGCCAGCAGCGTAGTCCAGGAGGAGGGTGAAGCTTTCTTT.